This T cell receptor beta chain was sequenced in a study of T cell responses to AZD1222 COVID-19 vaccine. Study conclusions and caveats: Variant regions that are unmutated are reportedly the target of nearly half of spike-specific TCRs. Spike as a whole was targeted by vaccine-associated CD4 TCRs, dominant at 160-218 and 743-854.

Looked up from germline, CDR1 is MNHEY and CDR2 is SVGAGI. This CDR3 comprises 13 residues. V was pared by 4 bases and J by 4 bases, with 10 bases between. With regard to this clone: What it binds is not known.

Sequencing was performed with immunoSEQ multiplex PCR; in TCRdb, only in-frame clones are kept and a portion is missing. The data hold about 130,000 clones, with roughly 88% observed a single time. The source of this sequence is an adult in good health. The chain combines TRBV6-5 with TRBJ1-2; possibly TRBD1 for D (5 bases). The starting material was peripheral blood, obtained on day 0 of MenACWY control vaccination. This chain's CDR3 is CASSSLGTYGYTF. CDR3 sequence (DNA): TGTGCCAGCAGTTCCCTAGGGACCTATGGCTACACCTTC.